This T cell receptor (beta chain) emerged from a study of T cells in Graves' hyperthyroidism and ophthalmopathy. This clonotype was seen many times. Germline V lookup: CDR1 SNHLY, CDR2 FYNNEI. Trimming pared 5 bases from V and 3 bases from J, leaving 8 bases between. The CDR3 has 12 amino acids. The source material, RNA transcripts, was used to amplify TCR beta CDR3 regions. First-round RT-PCR with HTBI primers amplified the TCR CDR3 region. Via MiXCR, TCRdb re-called the multiplex PCR reads, giving one row per CDR3 protein. Of about 590,000 distinct CDR3 sequences listed, approximately 15% are singletons.

The TCR comes from a woman in her late teens or twenties with Graves' ophthalmopathy. The chain uses TRBV2 and TRBJ2-7; D is unclear. Specimen: blood. In DNA, the CDR3 is TGTGCCAGCAGTTCGGGCCGCTACGAGCAGTACTTC. Translation: CASSSGRYEQYF.